The rows below give T cell receptor beta chains drawn from one sample of a study of cytomegalovirus exposure and HLA in healthy donors. Here immunoSEQ multiplex PCR was the method, and the copy in TCRdb shows in-frame clones only, minus some. Among 35,000 to 50,000 clones listed, approximately 93% were seen once. Sample: PBMCs. The source of these receptors is a woman aged 18-35 years in good health and CMV-seronegative. The conserved cysteine and the conserved F or W are not part of the CDR3 here. A D gene is named only where the DNA matches it firmly.

v_call	d_call	j_call	cdr3_aa
TRBV6-1	.	TRBJ2-3	ASSQTPPTGLY
TRBV6-1	TRBD1	TRBJ1-2	ASRTGGESYGYT
TRBV6-4	TRBD1	TRBJ1-2	ASSDDRVGYT
TRBV19	TRBD1	TRBJ1-1	ASSSRQGHTEAF
TRBV5-1	.	TRBJ2-3	ASSKGQSTDTQY
TRBV19	.	TRBJ1-2	ASSIAVLNYGYT
TRBV18	.	TRBJ2-2	ASSPQTRGNTGELF
TRBV7-9	TRBD1	TRBJ2-7	ASSFPDRGRYEQY
TRBV6-1	TRBD1	TRBJ1-2	ASYGTGTNYGYT
TRBV6-5	.	TRBJ1-2	ASSKPEEGYGYT
TRBV5-6	TRBD2	TRBJ2-1	ASSIPTSGRRNEQF
TRBV30	.	TRBJ2-7	AWSTGYEQY
TRBV5-4	.	TRBJ2-1	ASKGQENDGQF
TRBV7-9	TRBD2	TRBJ2-2	ASSLGLAGPGELF
TRBV4-1	.	TRBJ2-3	ASSQDQTSFSDTQY
TRBV7-9	TRBD1	TRBJ1-3	ASSPGQGIGNTIY
TRBV28	.	TRBJ2-2	ASSSLGGELF
TRBV2	.	TRBJ1-1	ASRPHEVAAESFLNTEAF
TRBV7-9	.	TRBJ1-4	ASSATGTPNEKLF
TRBV18	.	TRBJ1-3	ASSPRGNSGNTIY
TRBV11-3	.	TRBJ2-6	ASSHLDSPWASGANVLT
TRBV5-4	.	TRBJ2-6	ASSSQGTGANVLT
TRBV5-1	.	TRBJ2-5	ASSRASGQETQY
TRBV30	TRBD2	TRBJ2-7	AWIASGSYEQY
TRBV13	TRBD1	TRBJ1-5	ASSRTGDQPQH
TRBV7-6	.	TRBJ1-2	ASSLDGRGGYT
TRBV7-2	.	TRBJ1-1	ASSQPGSMNTEAF
TRBV28	.	TRBJ2-7	ASSSRDSAGYEQY
TRBV29-1	TRBD1	TRBJ1-4	SVEDSGTVEKLF
TRBV5-1	.	TRBJ1-2	ASSLATVYGYT
TRBV28	.	TRBJ1-5	ASSLRERWDQPQH
TRBV9	TRBD1	TRBJ1-2	ASSVATSTGGGYT
TRBV5-6	TRBD2	TRBJ2-7	ASSLELAGNYEQY
TRBV19	.	TRBJ1-2	ASSAFGVATQGGDGYT
TRBV28	TRBD2	TRBJ2-7	ASGWTSGRGKNYEQY
TRBV7-3	.	TRBJ1-6	ASSLYPDNSPLH
TRBV19	.	TRBJ2-7	ASSLTRAYEQY
TRBV10-3	.	TRBJ2-7	AITSQLSYEQY
TRBV27	TRBD1	TRBJ1-2	ASSLSPGTASPYGYT
TRBV29-1	TRBD1	TRBJ2-5	SVETGAQETQY
TRBV6-5	.	TRBJ2-7	ASSSPTGRGSYEQY
TRBV27	TRBD2	TRBJ2-1	ASSLSLAGPSSYNEQF
TRBV2	TRBD1	TRBJ2-2	ASSEGRGPADTGELF
TRBV27	TRBD2	TRBJ2-3	ASRTSGRGRTDTQY
TRBV5-1	.	TRBJ1-1	ASSTGQENTEAF
TRBV30	.	TRBJ1-1	AWSVPALNGNTEAF
TRBV15	TRBD1	TRBJ1-3	ATSRLTGAENTIY
TRBV6-6	.	TRBJ1-1	ASSPLTGTEAF
TRBV5-4	TRBD1	TRBJ1-5	ASAPGTGENQPQH
TRBV7-3	TRBD1	TRBJ2-1	ASSLRWDSSYNEQF
TRBV7-6	.	TRBJ2-2	ASSQMHNTGELF
TRBV28	.	TRBJ2-1	ASSPAGARYNEQF
TRBV6-5	.	TRBJ1-2	ASSYSGGAGYT
TRBV5-1	TRBD2	TRBJ2-3	ASRGLANTDTQY
TRBV6-1	.	TRBJ2-2	ASSEGLDTGELF
TRBV7-2	.	TRBJ2-7	ASSLGQYYEQY
TRBV6-5	.	TRBJ2-1	ASSPFRGGDEQF
TRBV5-8	.	TRBJ2-3	ASSLAVRLDYTDTQY